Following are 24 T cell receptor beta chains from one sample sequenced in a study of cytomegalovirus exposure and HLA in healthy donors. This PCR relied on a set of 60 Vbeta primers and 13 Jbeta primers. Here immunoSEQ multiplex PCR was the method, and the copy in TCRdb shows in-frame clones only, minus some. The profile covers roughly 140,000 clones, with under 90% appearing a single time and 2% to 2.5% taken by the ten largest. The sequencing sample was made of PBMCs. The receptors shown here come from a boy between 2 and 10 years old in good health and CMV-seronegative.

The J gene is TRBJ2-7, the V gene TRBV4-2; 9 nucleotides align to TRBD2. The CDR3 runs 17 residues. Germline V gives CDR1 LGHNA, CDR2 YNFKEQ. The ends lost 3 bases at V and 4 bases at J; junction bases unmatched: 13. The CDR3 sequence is CASSHLQSRGGQYEQYF. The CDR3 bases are TGTGCCAGCAGCCACCTCCAATCGCGGGGGGGACAATACGAGCAGTACTTC.

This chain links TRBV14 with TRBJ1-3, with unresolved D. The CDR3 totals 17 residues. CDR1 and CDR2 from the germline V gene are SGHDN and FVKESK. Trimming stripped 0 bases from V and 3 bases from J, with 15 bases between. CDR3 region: CASSQEIPELRGNTIYF. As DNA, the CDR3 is TGTGCCAGCAGCCAAGAAATACCAGAACTACGTGGAAACACCATATATTTT.

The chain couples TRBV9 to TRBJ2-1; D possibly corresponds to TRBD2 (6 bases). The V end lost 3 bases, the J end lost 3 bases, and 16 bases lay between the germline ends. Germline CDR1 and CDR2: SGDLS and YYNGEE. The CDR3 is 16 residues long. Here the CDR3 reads CASSGTAGRNYNEQFF. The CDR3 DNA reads TGTGCCAGCAGCGGGACCGCGGGGCGAAACTACAATGAGCAGTTCTTC.

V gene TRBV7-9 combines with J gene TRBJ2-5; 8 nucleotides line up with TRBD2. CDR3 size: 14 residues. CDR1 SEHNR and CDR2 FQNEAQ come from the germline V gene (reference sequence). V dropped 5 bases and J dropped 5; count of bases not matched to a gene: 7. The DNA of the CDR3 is TGTGCCAGCAGCCCCTCGGGGGGGGCGGAGACCCAGTACTTC. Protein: CASSPSGGAETQYF.

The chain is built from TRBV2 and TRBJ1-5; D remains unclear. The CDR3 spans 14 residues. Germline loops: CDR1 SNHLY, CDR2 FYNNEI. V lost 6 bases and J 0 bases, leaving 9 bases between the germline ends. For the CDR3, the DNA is TGTGCCAGCAGCGACTTGTATAGCAATCAGCCCCAGCATTTT. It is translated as CASSDLYSNQPQHF.

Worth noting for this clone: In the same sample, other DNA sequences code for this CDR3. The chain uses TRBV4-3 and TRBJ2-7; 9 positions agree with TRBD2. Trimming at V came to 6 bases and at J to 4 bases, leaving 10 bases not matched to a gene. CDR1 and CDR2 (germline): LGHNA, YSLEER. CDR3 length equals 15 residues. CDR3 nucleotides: TGCGCCAGCAGTCCAGGGCTAGCGGGGCCATACGAGCAGTACTTC. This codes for CASSPGLAGPYEQYF.

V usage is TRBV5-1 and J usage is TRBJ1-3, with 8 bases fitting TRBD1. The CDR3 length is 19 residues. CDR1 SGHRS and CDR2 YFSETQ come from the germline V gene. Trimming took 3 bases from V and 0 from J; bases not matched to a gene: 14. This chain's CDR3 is CASSWAGQATRNSGNTIYF. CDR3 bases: TGCGCCAGCAGCTGGGCGGGACAGGCCACTCGAAACTCTGGAAACACCATATATTTT. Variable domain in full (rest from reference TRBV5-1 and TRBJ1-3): KAGVTQTPRYLIKTRGQQVTLSCSPISGHRSVSWYQQTPGQGLQFLFEYFSETQRNKGNFPGRFSGRQFSNSRSEMNVSTLELGDSALYLCASSWAGQATRNSGNTIYFGEGSWLTVV.

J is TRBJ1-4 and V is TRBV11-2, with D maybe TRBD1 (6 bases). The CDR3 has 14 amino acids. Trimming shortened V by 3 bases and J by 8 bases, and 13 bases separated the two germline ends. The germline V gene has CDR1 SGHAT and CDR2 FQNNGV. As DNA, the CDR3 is TGTGCCAGCAGCTTTCTAGGGGGGGGAGAAAAACTGTTTTTT. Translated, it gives CASSFLGGGEKLFF.

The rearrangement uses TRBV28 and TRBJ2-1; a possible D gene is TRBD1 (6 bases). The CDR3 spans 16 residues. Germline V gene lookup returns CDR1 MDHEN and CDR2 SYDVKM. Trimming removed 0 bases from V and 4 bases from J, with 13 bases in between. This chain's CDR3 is CASSLWRGSGYNEQFF. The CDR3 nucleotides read TGTGCCAGCAGTTTATGGAGGGGGTCTGGGTACAATGAGCAGTTCTTC. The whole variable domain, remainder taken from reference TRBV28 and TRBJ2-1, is DVKVTQSSRYLVKRTGEKVFLECVQDMDHENMFWYRQDPGLGLRLIYFSYDVKMKEKGDIPEGYSVSREKKERFSLILESASTNQTSMYLCASSLWRGSGYNEQFFGPGTRLTVL.

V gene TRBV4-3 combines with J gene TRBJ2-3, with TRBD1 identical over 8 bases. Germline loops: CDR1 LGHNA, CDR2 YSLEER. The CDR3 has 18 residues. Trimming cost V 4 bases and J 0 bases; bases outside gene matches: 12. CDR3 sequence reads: CASSRQGADEASTDTQYF. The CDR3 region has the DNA TGCGCCAGCAGCCGGCAGGGGGCCGACGAGGCTAGCACAGATACGCAGTATTTT.

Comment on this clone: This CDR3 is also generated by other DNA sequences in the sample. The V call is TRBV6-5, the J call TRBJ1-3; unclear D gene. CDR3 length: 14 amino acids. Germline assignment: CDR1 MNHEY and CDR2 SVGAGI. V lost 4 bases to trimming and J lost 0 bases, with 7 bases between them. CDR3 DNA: TGTGCCAGCAGTTTAGCCTCCTCTGGAAACACCATATATTTT. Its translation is CASSLASSGNTIYF.

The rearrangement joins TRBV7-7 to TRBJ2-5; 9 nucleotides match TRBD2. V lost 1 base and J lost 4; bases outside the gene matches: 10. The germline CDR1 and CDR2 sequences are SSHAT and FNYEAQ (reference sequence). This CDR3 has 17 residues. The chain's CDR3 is CASSLEGGRARGETQYF. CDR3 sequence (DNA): TGTGCCAGCAGCTTAGAGGGCGGGAGGGCCAGGGGAGAGACCCAGTACTTC.

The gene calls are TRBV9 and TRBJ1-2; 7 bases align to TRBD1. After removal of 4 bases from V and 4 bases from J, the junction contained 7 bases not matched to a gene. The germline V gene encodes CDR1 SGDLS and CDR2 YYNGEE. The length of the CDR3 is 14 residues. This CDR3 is CASSPSRDSYGYTF. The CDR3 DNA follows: TGTGCCAGCAGCCCGAGCCGGGACAGCTATGGCTACACCTTC.

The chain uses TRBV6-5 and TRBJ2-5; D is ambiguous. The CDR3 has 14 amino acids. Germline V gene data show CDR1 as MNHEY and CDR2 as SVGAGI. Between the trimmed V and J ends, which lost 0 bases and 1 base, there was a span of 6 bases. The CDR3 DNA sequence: TGTGCCAGCAGTTACTCGAAGCCCCAAGAGACCCAGTACTTC. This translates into CASSYSKPQETQYF.

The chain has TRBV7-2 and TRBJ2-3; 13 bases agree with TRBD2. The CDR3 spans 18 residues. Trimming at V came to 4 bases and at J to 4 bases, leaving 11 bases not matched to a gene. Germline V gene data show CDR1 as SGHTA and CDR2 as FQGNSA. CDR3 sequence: CASSSTPGLAGVADTQYF. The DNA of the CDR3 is TGTGCCAGCAGCTCCACCCCCGGACTAGCGGGAGTAGCAGATACGCAGTATTTT.

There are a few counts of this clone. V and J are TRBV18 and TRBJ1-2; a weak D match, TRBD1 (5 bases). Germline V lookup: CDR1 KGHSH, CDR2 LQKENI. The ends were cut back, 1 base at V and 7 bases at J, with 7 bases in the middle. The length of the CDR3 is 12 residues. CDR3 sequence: CASSPQTAGYTF. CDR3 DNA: TGTGCCAGCTCACCACAGACAGCTGGCTACACCTTC.

The CDR3 region is CASSVHIGTGAASGYTF. CDR3 in DNA: TGTGCCAGCAGCGTGCACATTGGAACAGGAGCTGCTAGTGGCTACACCTTC. This sequence joins TRBV9 and TRBJ1-2, with D tentatively TRBD1 (5 bases). V lost 2 bases and J 7 bases, leaving 24 bases between the germline ends. Germline-derived CDR1 and CDR2 are SGDLS and YYNGEE. The CDR3 has 17 residues. Full variable domain (rest looked up from reference TRBV9 and TRBJ1-2): DSGVTQTPKHLITATGQRVTLRCSPRSGDLSVYWYQQSLDQGLQFLIQYYNGEERAKGNILERFSAQQFPDLHSELNLSSLELGDSALYFCASSVHIGTGAASGYTFGSGTRLTVV.

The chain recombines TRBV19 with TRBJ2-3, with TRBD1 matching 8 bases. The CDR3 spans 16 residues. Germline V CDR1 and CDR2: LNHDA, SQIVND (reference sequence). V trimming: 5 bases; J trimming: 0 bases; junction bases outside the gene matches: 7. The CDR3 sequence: CASSERDRISTDTQYF. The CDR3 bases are TGTGCCAGTAGTGAACGGGACAGGATCAGCACAGATACGCAGTATTTT. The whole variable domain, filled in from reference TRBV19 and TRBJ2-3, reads DGGITQSPKYLFRKEGQNVTLSCEQNLNHDAMYWYRQDPGQGLRLIYYSQIVNDFQKGDIAEGYSVSREKKESFPLTVTSAQKNPTAFYLCASSERDRISTDTQYFGPGTRLTVL.

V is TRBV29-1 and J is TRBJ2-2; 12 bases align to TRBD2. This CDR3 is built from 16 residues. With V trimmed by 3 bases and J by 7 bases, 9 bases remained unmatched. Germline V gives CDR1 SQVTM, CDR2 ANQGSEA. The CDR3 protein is CSVEYPGLAGLGELFF. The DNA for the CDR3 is TGCAGCGTTGAGTATCCGGGACTAGCGGGCCTCGGGGAGCTGTTTTTT.

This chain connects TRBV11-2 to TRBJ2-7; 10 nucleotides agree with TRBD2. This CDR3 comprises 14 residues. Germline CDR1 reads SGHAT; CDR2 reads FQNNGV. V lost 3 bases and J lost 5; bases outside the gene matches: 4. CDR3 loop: CASSFGLAGDEQYF. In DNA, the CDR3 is TGTGCCAGCAGCTTCGGTCTAGCGGGGGACGAGCAGTACTTC.

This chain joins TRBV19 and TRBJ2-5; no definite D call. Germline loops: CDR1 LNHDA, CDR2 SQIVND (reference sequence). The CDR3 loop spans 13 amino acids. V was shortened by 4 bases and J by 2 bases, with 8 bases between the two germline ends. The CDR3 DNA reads TGTGCCAGTAGTAGGCGGCAGCAAGAGACCCAGTACTTC. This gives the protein CASSRRQQETQYF.

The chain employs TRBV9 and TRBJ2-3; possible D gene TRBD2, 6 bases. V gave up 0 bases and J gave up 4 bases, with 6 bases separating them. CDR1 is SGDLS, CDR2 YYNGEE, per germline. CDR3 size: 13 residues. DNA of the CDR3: TGTGCCAGCAGCGTAGGGGGGGCAGATACGCAGTATTTT. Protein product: CASSVGGADTQYF.

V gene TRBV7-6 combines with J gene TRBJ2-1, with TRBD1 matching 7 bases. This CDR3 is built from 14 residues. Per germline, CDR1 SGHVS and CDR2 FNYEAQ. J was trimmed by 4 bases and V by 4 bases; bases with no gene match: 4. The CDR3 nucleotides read TGTGCCAGCAGCTCCTGGACAGGATACAATGAGCAGTTCTTC. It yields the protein CASSSWTGYNEQFF.

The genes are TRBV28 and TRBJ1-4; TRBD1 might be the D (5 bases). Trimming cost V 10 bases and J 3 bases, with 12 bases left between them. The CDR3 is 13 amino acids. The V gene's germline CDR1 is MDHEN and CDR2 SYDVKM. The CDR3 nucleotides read TGTGCCATCCGAGACAGCCCTAATGAAAAACTGTTTTTT. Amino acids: CAIRDSPNEKLFF. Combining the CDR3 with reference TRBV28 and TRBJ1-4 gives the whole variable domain DVKVTQSSRYLVKRTGEKVFLECVQDMDHENMFWYRQDPGLGLRLIYFSYDVKMKEKGDIPEGYSVSREKKERFSLILESASTNQTSMYLCAIRDSPNEKLFFGSGTQLSVL.